These T cell receptor beta chains were read from a single sample in a study of blood T cell repertoires in COVID-19. Libraries were prepared by immunoSEQ multiplex PCR; TCRdb keeps only in-frame clonotypes and omits some of them. Of roughly 220,000 clones in the sample, 80% to 90% were seen once. Sequencing used PBMCs or T cells enriched from blood (not recorded which). Every receptor here comes from a woman aged 50 to 65 with acute COVID-19. The CDR3 runs from the conserved cysteine through the conserved F or W. The order of the fields is V gene, D gene, J gene, clone size, CDR3 DNA, CDR3 protein. The D gene is left open where the match is weak. Some rows have no size entry. The others give once, few or many, or a class for an expanded clone.

>TRBV18|-|TRBJ1-2|-
TGTGCCAGCTCATTATCCGGCTCACCTAGACTCGGCTACACCTTC
CASSLSGSPRLGYTF
>TRBV19|-|TRBJ1-2|-
TGTGCCAGTAGCGTTCCAGGGGAAACAACCTATGGCTACACCTTC
CASSVPGETTYGYTF
>TRBV7-2|TRBD2|TRBJ2-1|-
TGTGCCAGCCACTCGGGGGGGACTAGCGGCTCCTACAATGAGCAGTTCTTC
CASHSGGTSGSYNEQFF
>TRBV27|TRBD2|TRBJ2-1|few
TGTGCCAGCAGCCTAGCGGGCAGCTCCTACAATGAGCAGTTCTTC
CASSLAGSSYNEQFF
>TRBV6-5|-|TRBJ2-7|-
TGTGCCAGCAGTTACTCGATAGACGGGGCCTACGAGCAGTACTTC
CASSYSIDGAYEQYF
>TRBV5-1|TRBD2|TRBJ2-1|-
TGCGCCAGCAGCTTCGTCGCGGGAGGATCCTACAATGAGCAGTTCTTC
CASSFVAGGSYNEQFF
>TRBV2|-|TRBJ2-7|-
TGTGCCAGCAGTAGACAGGCCTACGAGCAGTACTTC
CASSRQAYEQYF
>TRBV19|-|TRBJ2-5|-
TGTGCCAGTAGCCCTGGGACTCCACAAGAGACCCAGTACTTC
CASSPGTPQETQYF
>TRBV19|-|TRBJ2-7|-
TGTGCCAGTAGTATGGGCAACGAGCAGTACTTC
CASSMGNEQYF
>TRBV9|TRBD2|TRBJ2-7|-
TGTGCCAGCAGCGTAGCCGGGACTAACGGTTACGAGCAGTACTTC
CASSVAGTNGYEQYF
>TRBV3-1/TRBV3-2|-|TRBJ1-1|-
TGTGCCAGCAGCCCTCAATGGGGAATACGGGAAGCTGAAGCTTTCTTT
CASSPQWGIREAEAFF
>TRBV7-2|-|TRBJ2-4|-
TGTGCCAGCAGCTTCGGGACTCGGCCGTACATTCAGTACTTC
CASSFGTRPYIQYF
>TRBV6-2/TRBV6-3|TRBD1|TRBJ1-1|-
TGTGCCAGCAGTTACTCTCGGGACAGGAGGAACACTGAAGCTTTCTTT
CASSYSRDRRNTEAFF
>TRBV28|-|TRBJ2-7|-
TGTGCCAGCCGTCCGGACAAAAGCCGGCGGTACTTC
CASRPDKSRRYF
>TRBV29-1|TRBD2|TRBJ2-1|-
TGCAGCGTTGACCCGGGGGGGGAGCAGTTCTTC
CSVDPGGEQFF
>TRBV27|-|TRBJ2-7|-
TGTGCCAGCAGTTTGGCAGGGATTTACGAGCAGTACTTC
CASSLAGIYEQYF
>TRBV11-2|TRBD1|TRBJ1-1|once
TGTGCCAGCAGCTACCGGGACAGGGGGCGGAACACTGAAGCTTTCTTT
CASSYRDRGRNTEAFF
>TRBV10-2|TRBD1|TRBJ1-1|-
TGCGCCAGCAGTGCCCACAGAGGGGGCAACACTGAAGCTTTCTTT
CASSAHRGGNTEAFF